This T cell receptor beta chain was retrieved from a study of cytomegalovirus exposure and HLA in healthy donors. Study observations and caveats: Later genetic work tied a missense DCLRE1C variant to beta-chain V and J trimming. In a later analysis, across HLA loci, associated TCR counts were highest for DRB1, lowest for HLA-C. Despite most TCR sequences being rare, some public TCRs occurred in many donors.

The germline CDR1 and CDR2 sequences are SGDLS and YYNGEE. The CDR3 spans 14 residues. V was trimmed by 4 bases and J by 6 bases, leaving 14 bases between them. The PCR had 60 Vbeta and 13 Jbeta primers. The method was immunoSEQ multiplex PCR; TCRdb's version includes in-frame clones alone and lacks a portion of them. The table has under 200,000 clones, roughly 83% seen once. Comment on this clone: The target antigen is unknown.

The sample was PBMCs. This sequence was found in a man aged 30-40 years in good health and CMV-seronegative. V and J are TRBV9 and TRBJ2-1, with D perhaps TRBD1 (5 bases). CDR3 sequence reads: CASSSLGQSNEQFF. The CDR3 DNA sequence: TGTGCCAGCAGCTCCCTGGGGCAGTCCAATGAGCAGTTCTTC.